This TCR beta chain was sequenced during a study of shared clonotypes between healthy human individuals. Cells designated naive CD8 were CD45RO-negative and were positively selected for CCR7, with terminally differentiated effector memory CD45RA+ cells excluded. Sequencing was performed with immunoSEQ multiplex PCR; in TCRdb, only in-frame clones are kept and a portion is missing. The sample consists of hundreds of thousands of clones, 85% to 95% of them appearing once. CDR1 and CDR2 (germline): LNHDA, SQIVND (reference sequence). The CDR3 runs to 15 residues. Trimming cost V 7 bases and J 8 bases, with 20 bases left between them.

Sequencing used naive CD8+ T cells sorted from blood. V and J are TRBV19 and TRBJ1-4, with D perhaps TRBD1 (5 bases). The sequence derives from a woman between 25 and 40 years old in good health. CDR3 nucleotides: TGTGCCAGTAAGCTAGCCGGGACGGGGGGAGAAAAACTGTTTTTT. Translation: CASKLAGTGGEKLFF.